The 22 T cell receptor beta chains below come from one sample, sequenced in a study of T-cell reconstitution after alpha-beta-depleted transplantation in children. Unique molecular identifiers were incorporated into the prepared TCRbeta library. TCRdb analysed the PCR reads with MiXCR anew, one entry per CDR3 protein. The sample has approximately 800,000 distinct CDR3 sequences, less than 20% seen once. The sequences come from PBMCs, mostly from graft donor cells, collected 360 days after TCRalphabeta/CD19-depleted stem cell transplant. The receptors derive from a male patient younger than 18 who had a stem cell transplant for acute lymphoblastic leukemia, so the T cells may come from the graft donor.

This clonotype was picked up a small number of times. The V gene is TRBV10-2, the J gene TRBJ1-1; no clear D gene. Trimming stripped 2 bases from V and 0 bases from J, with 4 bases between. Germline V gene sequence: CDR1 WSHSY, CDR2 SAAADI. The CDR3 loop spans 13 amino acids. In nucleotides, the CDR3 is TGCGCCAGCAGTGAGACCTTGAACACTGAAGCTTTCTTT. Residues: CASSETLNTEAFF.

This clonotype has a handful of counts. The V call is TRBV5-1, the J call TRBJ2-1, with 7 bases matching TRBD2. V shed 4 bases and J 2 bases; nucleotides not matched to a gene: 12. CDR1 is SGHRS and CDR2 is YFSETQ in the germline V gene. The CDR3 spans 17 residues. Here the CDR3 DNA reads TGCGCCAGCAGCCTAAAAGCCCTAGCGGCTACCTACAATGAGCAGTTCTTC. This codes for CASSLKALAATYNEQFF.

This clonotype was seen just once. This chain links TRBV6-2 or TRBV6-3 with TRBJ2-2; D is unclear. The CDR3 extends over 14 amino acids. V lost 6 bases, J lost 4 bases, and 12 bases lay in between. Germline-derived CDR1 and CDR2 are MNHEY and SVGEGT. The CDR3 DNA is TGTGCCAGCAGAAAGGTTAGGAGCACCGGGGAGCTGTTTTTT. It codes for CASRKVRSTGELFF.

The chain couples TRBV10-3 to TRBJ1-2; tentatively, D is TRBD1 (6 bases). The length of the CDR3 is 15 residues. The germline V and J ends were trimmed by 5 bases and 3 bases, with 16 bases remaining between them. Germline assignment: CDR1 ENHRY and CDR2 SYGVKD. CDR3: CAISTRGALDYGYTF. CDR3 coding DNA: TGTGCCATCAGTACCCGGGGGGCTCTGGACTATGGCTACACCTTC.

The CDR3 protein is CASSPYRGRRMETQYF. CDR3 nucleotides: TGTGCCAGCTCACCATACAGGGGGCGTCGTATGGAGACCCAGTACTTC. The rearrangement uses TRBV18 and TRBJ2-5; 9 bases map to TRBD1. CDR1 KGHSH and CDR2 LQKENI come from the germline V gene. The CDR3 spans 16 residues. V lost 2 bases, J lost 5 bases, and 9 bases stayed unmatched.

This chain links TRBV11-2 with TRBJ2-7; D gene ambiguous. V lost 7 bases, J lost 2 bases, and 9 bases lay in between. Germline CDR1 and CDR2: SGHAT and FQNNGV. This CDR3 is built from 12 residues. The DNA of the CDR3 is TGTGCCAGCACCTGGACCACCTACGAGCAGTACTTC. Translating it yields CASTWTTYEQYF.

This clonotype was seen a few times. The chain combines TRBV20-1 with TRBJ2-7, with D possibly called TRBD1 or TRBD2 (6 bases each). This CDR3 region has 14 residues. V was clipped by 0 bases and J by 3 bases, with 12 bases between them. Germline loops: CDR1 DFQATT, CDR2 SNEGSKA (reference sequence). The CDR3 bases are TGCAGTGCTAGAGACGGGGGCTCCAGCTACGAGCAGTACTTC. The encoded protein is CSARDGGSSYEQYF.

This clonotype occurred a few times. This sequence joins TRBV29-1 and TRBJ2-1; 7 bases line up with TRBD2. Trimming removed 5 bases from V and 1 base from J; junction bases left unmatched: 5. The CDR3 loop spans 14 amino acids. Germline V gene lookup returns CDR1 SQVTM and CDR2 ANQGSEA. In DNA, the CDR3 is TGCAGCGTTTTCTGGGGGGGTTCCTACAATGAGCAGTTCTTC. Encoded protein: CSVFWGGSYNEQFF.

Ten or more counts support this clonotype. The chain is built from TRBV9 and TRBJ2-2; D unclear. V was trimmed by 3 bases and J by 5 bases, leaving 11 bases between them. CDR3 length: 14 amino acids. Germline CDR1 is SGDLS and CDR2 is YYNGEE. The CDR3 here is CASSGLYGTGELFF. The CDR3 nucleotides read TGTGCCAGCAGCGGACTTTATGGGACCGGGGAGCTGTTTTTT.

CDR3 sequence: CSVESPGGNIQYF. CDR3 nucleotide sequence: TGCAGCGTTGAGTCCCCTGGGGGAAACATTCAGTACTTC. The chain uses TRBV29-1 and TRBJ2-4; D is possibly TRBD1 or TRBD2 (5 bases each). Trimming stripped 3 bases from V and 6 bases from J, with 12 bases between. Germline V lookup: CDR1 SQVTM, CDR2 ANQGSEA. This CDR3 spans 13 amino acids. The variable domain in full, with the rest retrieved from reference TRBV29-1 and TRBJ2-4, is SAVISQKPSRDICQRGTSLTIQCQVDSQVTMMFWYRQQPGQSLTLIATANQGSEATYESGFVIDKFPISRPNLTFSTLTVSNMSPEDSSIYLCSVESPGGNIQYFGAGTRLSVL.

This clonotype was counted a few times. This chain joins TRBV5-4 and TRBJ1-5; 8 nucleotides align to TRBD1. Trimming at V came to 4 bases and at J to 7 bases, leaving 7 bases not matched to a gene. CDR1 is SGHNT, CDR2 YYREEE, per germline (reference sequence). The CDR3 length is 14 residues. The CDR3 loop reads CASSAQGAGQPQHF. CDR3 sequence (DNA): TGTGCCAGCAGCGCGCAGGGGGCTGGGCAGCCCCAGCATTTT.

The V and J genes are TRBV29-1 and TRBJ2-5, with no clear D. The germline CDR1 and CDR2 sequences are SQVTM and ANQGSEA. The CDR3 spans 13 residues. Between the trimmed V and J ends, which lost 5 bases and 1 base, there was a span of 11 bases. DNA of the CDR3: TGCAGCGTTCGGGCAAATTTCCAAGAGACCCAGTACTTC. It is translated as CSVRANFQETQYF.

This clonotype was seen just once. This chain links TRBV5-1 with TRBJ2-4; possible D gene TRBD2, 5 bases. Between the trimmed V and J ends, which lost 0 bases and 0 bases, there was a span of 13 bases. The germline V gene encodes CDR1 SGHRS and CDR2 YFSETQ. The CDR3 length is 17 residues. CDR3 residues: CASSLGTSQLAKNIQYF. CDR3 bases: TGCGCCAGCAGCTTGGGTACTAGTCAGCTAGCCAAAAACATTCAGTACTTC.

This clonotype was detected a few times. V usage is TRBV12-3 or TRBV12-4 and J usage is TRBJ2-2; TRBD2 aligns across 9 bases. This CDR3 has 15 residues. V lost 3 bases, J lost 5 bases, and 4 bases stayed unmatched. The CDR3 bases are TGTGCCAGCAGTTTGCGGCGGGAGGGGACCGGGGAGCTGTTTTTT. As protein: CASSLRREGTGELFF.

This chain uses TRBV9 with TRBJ2-3; TRBD1 might be the D (7 bases). The germline CDR1 and CDR2 sequences are SGDLS and YYNGEE. With 0 bases removed from V and 6 bases from J, the gap between germline ends came to 20 bases. The CDR3 consists of 17 residues. The CDR3 protein is CASSVDFRGGGDDTQYF. The CDR3 nucleotides are TGTGCCAGCAGCGTAGATTTCAGAGGAGGGGGCGATGATACGCAGTATTTT.

This rearrangement joins TRBV18 to TRBJ2-7, with 9 bases that match TRBD1. Looked up from germline, CDR1 is KGHSH and CDR2 is LQKENI. This CDR3 is 17 amino acids long. After removal of 0 bases from V and 3 bases from J, the junction contained 9 bases not matched to a gene. The CDR3 DNA reads as TGTGCCAGCTCACCACCTATCCGGGACAGGGTAATCTACGAGCAGTACTTC. This translates into CASSPPIRDRVIYEQYF.

This clonotype was counted many times. The chain has TRBV5-1 and TRBJ2-3; 7 bases fit TRBD1. Germline assignment: CDR1 SGHRS and CDR2 YFSETQ. V shed 4 bases and J 0 bases; nucleotides not matched to a gene: 14. This CDR3 is 18 amino acids long. The CDR3 DNA reads TGCGCCAGCAGCAGGACAGGAGCCCATTTATCTAGCACAGATACGCAGTATTTT. As protein: CASSRTGAHLSSTDTQYF.

This clonotype has a handful of counts. The rearrangement uses TRBV5-1 and TRBJ2-1; the D gene could be TRBD1 or TRBD2 (5 bases each). The CDR3 is 13 residues long. V was shortened by 6 bases and J by 1 base, with 8 bases between the two germline ends. The germline gives CDR1 SGHRS, CDR2 YFSETQ. The DNA for the CDR3 is TGCGCCAGCATGGGGGAATCCTACAATGAGCAGTTCTTC. Its protein is CASMGESYNEQFF.

This clonotype was recorded a few times. This rearrangement joins TRBV5-1 to TRBJ1-1; no definite D call. Germline loops: CDR1 SGHRS, CDR2 YFSETQ. Trimming removed 1 base from V and 1 base from J, with 14 bases in between. The CDR3 has 16 amino acids. The DNA of the CDR3 is TGCGCCAGCAGCTTGACGTCGCGTACAGCGAACACTGAAGCTTTCTTT. Amino acids: CASSLTSRTANTEAFF.

This clonotype showed up many times. V usage is TRBV12-3 or TRBV12-4 and J usage is TRBJ2-1, with unresolved D. V lost 3 bases and J lost 5, with 14 bases in between. CDR3 length: 15 amino acids. For the CDR3, the DNA is TGTGCCAGCAGTTTGAATAACCGGTTTCACAATGAGCAGTTCTTC. It specifies CASSLNNRFHNEQFF.

This clonotype occurred many times. The chain couples TRBV10-2 to TRBJ2-7, with D perhaps matching TRBD1 or TRBD2 (5 bases each). The CDR3 has 14 amino acids. Per germline, CDR1 WSHSY and CDR2 SAAADI. V was pared by 3 bases and J by 3 bases, with 12 bases between. CDR3 nucleotides: TGCGCCAGCAGTGATGGGGGAGTGGGCTACGAGCAGTACTTC. Amino acids: CASSDGGVGYEQYF.

This clonotype was recorded a few times. This rearrangement joins TRBV12-3 or TRBV12-4 to TRBJ2-1; D gene unclear. Between the trimmed V and J ends, which lost 2 bases and 0 bases, there was a span of 8 bases. The CDR3 loop spans 15 amino acids. CDR3 sequence (DNA): TGTGCCAGCAGTTTAAGCAGGCCCTCCTACAATGAGCAGTTCTTC. Amino acid sequence: CASSLSRPSYNEQFF.